The 29 T cell receptor beta chains below were found in one sample sequenced in a study of cytomegalovirus exposure and HLA in healthy donors. The PCR had 60 Vbeta and 13 Jbeta primers. Method: immunoSEQ multiplex PCR; TCRdb's copy keeps in-frame clones and lacks some. The sample holds 90,000 to 140,000 clones, around four fifths seen once. Source material: PBMCs. The receptor source for this set is a woman between 40 and 55 years old in good health and CMV-seropositive.

The chain joins TRBV28 to TRBJ2-3, with D possibly being TRBD1 (5 bases). Trimming removed 2 bases at V and 5 bases at J, with 8 bases between. The germline gives CDR1 MDHEN, CDR2 SYDVKM. The CDR3 is 13 residues long. The CDR3 loop reads CASSLGTGDTQYF. The CDR3 coding sequence is TGTGCCAGCAGTTTAGGTACAGGAGATACGCAGTATTTT.

This clone has only a few counts. J is TRBJ2-1 and V is TRBV6-5; 14 bases are shared with TRBD2. Germline assignment: CDR1 MNHEY and CDR2 SVGAGI. CDR3 size: 15 residues. J lost 5 bases, V lost 5 bases, and 2 bases had no gene match. The CDR3 loop reads CASSRLAGGHNEQFF. CDR3 DNA: TGTGCCAGCAGTCGACTAGCGGGAGGGCACAATGAGCAGTTCTTC.

For this clone: At the DNA level, this CDR3 is encoded by other sequences in the same sample as well. The chain is built from TRBV6-5 and TRBJ2-5; D is perhaps TRBD2 (5 bases). This CDR3 spans 15 amino acids. With 6 bases removed from V and 2 bases from J, the gap between germline ends came to 16 bases. Per the germline V gene, CDR1 is MNHEY and CDR2 is SVGAGI. The CDR3 spells CASRASFTYQETQYF. The CDR3 DNA reads as TGTGCCAGCAGGGCTAGCTTTACGTATCAAGAGACCCAGTACTTC.

The V and J genes are TRBV10-3 and TRBJ1-2; D not certain. V was clipped by 3 bases and J by 7 bases, with 18 bases between them. Germline V gene lookup returns CDR1 ENHRY and CDR2 SYGVKD. The CDR3 sequence is 15 residues long. Here the CDR3 reads CAISDSGVGPFGYTF. DNA for the CDR3: TGTGCCATCAGTGACTCCGGGGTGGGCCCCTTTGGCTACACCTTC.

This clone occurred a few times. The chain recombines TRBV2 with TRBJ1-1, with 9 bases identical to TRBD1. The CDR3 has 13 amino acids. Germline lookup yields CDR1 SNHLY and CDR2 FYNNEI. With V trimmed by 6 bases and J by 5 bases, 4 bases remained unmatched. This chain's CDR3 is CASRRQGGTEAFF. In DNA form, the CDR3 reads TGTGCCAGCAGAAGACAGGGGGGTACTGAAGCTTTCTTT. The whole variable domain, remainder taken from reference TRBV2 and TRBJ1-1, is EPEVTQTPSHQVTQMGQEVILRCVPISNHLYFYWYRQILGQKVEFLVSFYNNEISEKSEIFDDQFSVERPDGSNFTLKIRSTKLEDSAMYFCASRRQGGTEAFFGQGTRLTVV.

The chain carries TRBV7-2 and TRBJ2-5; D is possibly TRBD2 (6 bases). Germline V gene lookup returns CDR1 SGHTA and CDR2 FQGNSA. V was clipped by 5 bases and J by 2 bases, with 12 bases between them. The CDR3 consists of 14 residues. This CDR3 is CASSLDYAQETQYF. As DNA, the CDR3 is TGTGCCAGCAGCCTGGACTACGCTCAAGAGACCCAGTACTTC. The full variable domain, with the rest looked up from reference TRBV7-2 and TRBJ2-5, is GAGVSQSPSNKVTEKGKDVELRCDPISGHTALYWYRQSLGQGLEFLIYFQGNSAPDKSGLPSDRFSAERTGGSVSTLTIQRTQQEDSAVYLCASSLDYAQETQYFGPGTRLLVL.

The V and J genes are TRBV19 and TRBJ1-4; the match to TRBD1 covers 7 bases. This CDR3 spans 13 amino acids. V dropped 8 bases and J dropped 1; count of bases not matched to a gene: 1. The germline V gene has CDR1 LNHDA and CDR2 SQIVND (reference sequence). The DNA for the CDR3 is TGTGCCAGTGGGGACAGAACTAATGAAAAACTGTTTTTT. Protein product: CASGDRTNEKLFF.

This chain links TRBV7-9 with TRBJ2-1; TRBD1 might be the D (5 bases). The V gene's germline CDR1 is SEHNR and CDR2 FQNEAQ (reference sequence). The CDR3 length is 16 residues. V lost 5 bases to trimming and J lost 0 bases, with 14 bases between them. The chain's CDR3 is CASSTPPRGSYNEQFF. The CDR3, as DNA: TGTGCCAGCAGCACCCCCCCAAGGGGCTCCTACAATGAGCAGTTCTTC.

This chain joins TRBV4-3 and TRBJ2-3, with 10 bases lining up with TRBD2. Germline CDR1 is LGHNA and CDR2 is YSLEER. After removal of 0 bases from V and 5 bases from J, the junction contained 8 bases not matched to a gene. The CDR3 sequence is 17 residues long. CDR3 nucleotides: TGCGCCAGCAGCCAAGATATAGCGGGGGGCCTGGGAGATACGCAGTATTTT. Residues: CASSQDIAGGLGDTQYF.

This clone was seen only a few times. CDR3 sequence reads: CASRRGLSDTQYF. CDR3 DNA sequence: TGCGCCAGCAGGCGGGGGCTGTCAGATACGCAGTATTTT. This sequence joins TRBV4-1 and TRBJ2-3, with TRBD2 as a possible D gene (7 bases). Germline V gives CDR1 MGHRA, CDR2 YSYEKL. Between the trimmed V and J ends, which lost 6 bases and 4 bases, there was a span of 11 bases. This CDR3 is built from 13 residues.

This clone has a single count. This chain connects TRBV7-9 to TRBJ1-2, with TRBD1 matching 7 bases. Germline V gene lookup returns CDR1 SEHNR and CDR2 FQNEAQ (reference sequence). The CDR3 loop spans 13 amino acids. V dropped 3 bases and J dropped 4; count of bases not matched to a gene: 2. For the CDR3, the DNA is TGTGCCAGCAGCTTGGGACAGAGCTATGGCTACACCTTC. It is translated as CASSLGQSYGYTF.

The chain employs TRBV27 and TRBJ1-4; D possibly corresponds to TRBD1 (6 bases). The CDR3 has 19 residues. CDR1 and CDR2 from the germline V gene are MNHEY and SMNVEV (reference sequence). V was cut by 5 bases and J by 2 bases, with 24 bases left in between. This CDR3 reads CASSLIPPQGYRTNEKLFF. In DNA, the CDR3 is TGTGCCAGCAGTCTCATCCCGCCACAGGGATATCGGACTAATGAAAAACTGTTTTTT.

This clone was seen a few times. V usage is TRBV28 and J usage is TRBJ1-2; perhaps TRBD1 as D (5 bases). Between the trimmed V and J ends, which lost 2 bases and 3 bases, there was a span of 10 bases. The CDR3 is made up of 14 amino acids. Germline V lookup: CDR1 MDHEN, CDR2 SYDVKM. The CDR3 nucleotides are TGTGCCAGCAGTTTAGGGGGGATCGACTATGGCTACACCTTC. This gives the protein CASSLGGIDYGYTF.

This clone was counted a single time. The chain joins TRBV6-5 to TRBJ1-1; no clear D. The CDR3 has 16 residues. V was pared by 0 bases and J by 8 bases, with 19 bases between. CDR1 MNHEY and CDR2 SVGAGI come from the germline V gene. In DNA form, the CDR3 reads TGTGCCAGCAGTTACTCGAGAGTACTAGGTATCACGGAAGCTTTCTTT. This sequence encodes CASSYSRVLGITEAFF.

The chain couples TRBV5-5 to TRBJ1-4; D is ambiguous. This CDR3 is built from 16 residues. Looked up from germline, CDR1 is SGHKS and CDR2 is YYEKEE (reference sequence). Trimming left V 3 bases short and J 8 bases short, with 20 bases between. The CDR3 bases are TGTGCCAGCAGCTCCCCGATACCCCTAATGAGAGAAAAACTGTTTTTT. It codes for CASSSPIPLMREKLFF.

The chain couples TRBV11-2 to TRBJ2-5; D gene unclear. The germline V and J ends were trimmed by 5 bases and 2 bases, with 3 bases remaining between them. The germline V gene has CDR1 SGHAT and CDR2 FQNNGV. CDR3 length: 11 amino acids. The CDR3 sequence is CASSRQETQYF. The CDR3 bases are TGTGCCAGCAGCCGGCAAGAGACCCAGTACTTC.

This chain joins TRBV6-6 and TRBJ2-1; D might be TRBD2 (6 bases). V was cut by 10 bases and J by 7 bases, with 20 bases left in between. Looked up from germline, CDR1 is MNHNY and CDR2 is SVGAGI (reference sequence). The CDR3 is made up of 14 amino acids. CDR3 sequence (DNA): TGTGCCACCAAGAGGGAGGTTGTTGTAAATGAGCAGTTCTTC. Its translation: CATKREVVVNEQFF.

V usage is TRBV28 and J usage is TRBJ1-2; perhaps TRBD1 as D (6 bases). The germline gives CDR1 MDHEN, CDR2 SYDVKM. Trimming cost V 6 bases and J 2 bases, with 16 bases left between them. This CDR3 contains 15 residues. CDR3 coding DNA: TGTGCCAGCAGCCTAGGGGGGGGGCCGAACTATGGCTACACCTTC. It encodes CASSLGGGPNYGYTF.

The V gene is TRBV19, the J gene TRBJ2-5, with TRBD1 matching 8 bases. TRBJ2-7 matches the DNA end more closely, so the J call is doubtful. The CDR3 has 17 residues. Germline values: CDR1 LNHDA, CDR2 SQIVND (reference sequence). CDR3 in DNA: TGTGCCAGTAGTATCCTAATTCCGGGACAGGACTCCTACGAGCAGTACTTC. Translated: CASSILIPGQDSYEQYF.

The chain is built from TRBV28 and TRBJ1-6; 7 nucleotides line up with TRBD1. The ends lost 6 bases at V and 5 bases at J; junction bases unmatched: 7. The germline CDR1 and CDR2 sequences are MDHEN and SYDVKM. The CDR3 consists of 15 residues. The CDR3: CASRSYRGDNSPLHF. The CDR3 coding sequence is TGTGCCAGCAGGTCATACAGGGGAGATAATTCACCCCTCCACTTT.

V is TRBV6-5 and J is TRBJ2-5, with 8 bases identical to TRBD1. The J call may be mistaken, given a closer DNA end match to TRBJ2-7. The CDR3 totals 13 residues. Germline-derived CDR1 and CDR2 are MNHEY and SVGAGI. The CDR3 reads CASRTGSSYEQYF. The CDR3 DNA reads TGTGCCAGTAGGACAGGGTCCTCCTACGAGCAGTACTTC.

The chain carries TRBV7-2 and TRBJ1-3; D might be TRBD1 (6 bases). The length of the CDR3 is 15 residues. Germline CDR1 is SGHTA and CDR2 is FQGNSA. Between the trimmed V and J ends, which lost 5 bases and 7 bases, there was a span of 18 bases. As DNA, the CDR3 is TGTGCCAGCAGCAAGGGGGGGTTTCTACGGAACACCATATATTTT. Protein: CASSKGGFLRNTIYF.

J is TRBJ2-1 and V is TRBV23-1; the D gene is possibly TRBD1 (6 bases). TRBV23-1 is given ORF status, its function remaining uncertain. The CDR3 runs to 17 residues. V lost 3 bases and J lost 5, with 20 bases in between. Written as DNA, the CDR3 is TGCGCCAGCAGTCAGGGGGCTGTAAGACCCCGAGACAATGAGCAGTTCTTC. Translation gives CASSQGAVRPRDNEQFF.

The genes are TRBV5-1 and TRBJ2-7; TRBD1 is a possible D gene (6 bases). The CDR3 totals 13 residues. The germline gives CDR1 SGHRS, CDR2 YFSETQ. V gave up 3 bases and J gave up 7 bases, with 14 bases separating them. The chain's CDR3 is CASSWGQSREQYF. CDR3 nucleotides: TGCGCCAGCAGCTGGGGACAATCCAGGGAGCAGTACTTC. Based on the CDR3 plus reference TRBV5-1 and TRBJ2-7, the full variable domain is KAGVTQTPRYLIKTRGQQVTLSCSPISGHRSVSWYQQTPGQGLQFLFEYFSETQRNKGNFPGRFSGRQFSNSRSEMNVSTLELGDSALYLCASSWGQSREQYFGPGTRLTVT.

This clone is a singleton in its sample. The chain combines TRBV5-1 with TRBJ1-4; 7 nucleotides line up with TRBD1. The CDR3 extends over 14 amino acids. Per the germline V gene, CDR1 is SGHRS and CDR2 is YFSETQ. The V gene end was trimmed by 0 bases and the J gene end by 7 bases; junction bases not matched to a gene: 3. CDR3 DNA: TGCGCCAGCAGCTTGGTGGCAGGGGGTGAAAAACTGTTTTTT. As protein: CASSLVAGGEKLFF.

This clone showed up just once. This chain joins TRBV2 and TRBJ1-1, with D unresolved. This CDR3 contains 14 residues. Trimming left V 5 bases short and J 4 bases short, with 14 bases between. Germline V gives CDR1 SNHLY, CDR2 FYNNEI. CDR3 sequence reads: CASSFPSGSTEAFF. The CDR3 DNA sequence: TGTGCCAGCAGTTTCCCTTCGGGATCCACTGAAGCTTTCTTT.

The table lists this clone with a count of one. The V and J genes are TRBV10-3 and TRBJ1-2; no reliable D call. Deletions cut 2 bases from V and 8 bases from J, with 18 bases between. Germline V gene data show CDR1 as ENHRY and CDR2 as SYGVKD. The CDR3 has 15 amino acids. The CDR3 sequence is CAISEARLTGGGYTF. For the CDR3, the DNA is TGTGCCATCAGTGAGGCTCGACTTACGGGCGGGGGCTACACCTTC.

The chain recombines TRBV4-1 with TRBJ2-1; 10 bases line up with TRBD2. This CDR3 has 16 residues. The germline gives CDR1 MGHRA, CDR2 YSYEKL. The junction had 6 bases not matched to a gene; V was cut back by 5 bases and J by 2 bases. The CDR3 is CASSSRTSGPYNEQFF. The CDR3 DNA sequence: TGCGCCAGCAGCTCACGGACTAGCGGACCCTACAATGAGCAGTTCTTC.

This clone has only one observation. The gene calls are TRBV6-4 and TRBJ1-5; D is undetermined. V was trimmed by 2 bases and J by 4 bases, leaving 6 bases between them. The germline V gene has CDR1 MRHNA and CDR2 SNTAGT. The CDR3 covers 13 residues. Here the CDR3 DNA reads TGTGCCAGCAGTGACGAGGAAAATCAGCCCCAGCATTTT. This gives the protein CASSDEENQPQHF.